These 25 T cell receptor beta chains were sequenced from one sample in a study of response to subunit inactivated influenza vaccine. TCRdb re-called the RT-PCR reads through MiXCR, storing one row per CDR3 protein. This table holds hundreds of thousands of distinct CDR3 sequences, 14% found once. This sample comprised PBMCs from blood, obtained roughly 2 weeks before vaccination. The source is a man aged 45-65 years who received an inactivated influenza vaccine.

This clonotype came up many times. The chain recombines TRBV27 with TRBJ2-7, with 7 bases fitting TRBD1. Germline CDR1 reads MNHEY; CDR2 reads SMNVEV (reference sequence). Trimming took 2 bases from V and 6 from J; bases not matched to a gene: 7. This CDR3 spans 14 amino acids. Here the CDR3 reads CASSLTRQGREQYF. The CDR3 DNA is TGTGCCAGCAGTTTAACCCGACAGGGTCGCGAGCAGTACTTC.

This clonotype was detected only a few times. The chain has TRBV5-8 and TRBJ2-1; possible D gene TRBD2, 5 bases. The germline gives CDR1 SGHTS, CDR2 YDEGEE. Trimming removed 3 bases from V and 10 bases from J, with 17 bases in between. The CDR3 consists of 14 residues. The CDR3 loop reads CASSYYPPPGEQFF. CDR3 DNA: TGTGCCAGCAGCTACTACCCGCCCCCGGGAGAGCAGTTCTTC.

The rearrangement links TRBV7-9 to TRBJ2-5, with 7 bases lining up with TRBD2. This CDR3 comprises 16 residues. Trimming took 3 bases from V and 1 from J; bases not matched to a gene: 8. Germline V gives CDR1 SEHNR, CDR2 FQNEAQ (reference sequence). The CDR3 DNA follows: TGTGCCAGCAGCTTTAGATTCGGCGGGGGCCAAGAGACCCAGTACTTC. Residues: CASSFRFGGGQETQYF. The full variable domain, in which reference TRBV7-9 and TRBJ2-5 provide the parts outside the CDR3, is DTGVSQNPRHKITKRGQNVTFRCDPISEHNRLYWYRQTLGQGPEFLTYFQNEAQLEKSRLLSDRFSAERPKGSFSTLEIQRTEQGDSAMYLCASSFRFGGGQETQYFGPGTRLLVL.

With respect to this clonotype: Given a much more abundant clone one base away, this may be a read error. The rearrangement uses TRBV5-5 and TRBJ1-1; D not resolved. Trimming removed 1 base from V and 0 bases from J, with 7 bases in between. This CDR3 is 14 amino acids long. Germline V gene data show CDR1 as SGHKS and CDR2 as YYEKEE (reference sequence). In DNA form, the CDR3 reads TGTGCCAGCAGCTTGAGGGTTGTGAACACTGAAGCTTTCTTT. Translation gives CASSLRVVNTEAFF.

The chain couples TRBV4-3 to TRBJ2-7; D ambiguous. The CDR3 has 15 amino acids. Trimming removed 3 bases at V and 2 bases at J, with 14 bases between. Germline V gives CDR1 LGHNA, CDR2 YSLEER. CDR3 nucleotide sequence: TGCGCCAGCAGCCAGGATTTAGCCTTGACCTACGAGCAGTACTTC. Translated, it gives CASSQDLALTYEQYF.

The V call is TRBV28, the J call TRBJ2-2, with a possible D match to TRBD2 (6 bases). CDR1 is MDHEN, CDR2 SYDVKM, per germline. This CDR3 comprises 20 residues. Trimming shortened V by 2 bases and J by 4 bases, and 26 bases separated the two germline ends. CDR3 amino acids: CASSLPPGGKNIKATGELFF. The CDR3 nucleotides read TGTGCCAGCAGTTTACCCCCCGGCGGGAAAAATATCAAAGCCACCGGGGAGCTGTTTTTT.

This clonotype has ten or more counts. The rearrangement links TRBV3-1 to TRBJ2-4; a weak D match, TRBD1 (5 bases). This CDR3 contains 12 residues. Germline V CDR1 and CDR2: LGHDT, YNNKEL (reference sequence). The V end was cut by 4 bases, the J end by 8 bases, with 9 bases between. The CDR3 protein is CASSRGLDIQYF. CDR3 in DNA: TGTGCCAGCAGCCGGGGCTTGGACATTCAGTACTTC.

Written as DNA, the CDR3 is TGTGCCAGTAGTATCGGACTTTTCACAGATACGCAGTATTTT. It translates to CASSIGLFTDTQYF. This chain joins TRBV19 and TRBJ2-3; maybe TRBD2 (5 bases). Trimming stripped 3 bases from V and 2 bases from J, with 9 bases between. The CDR3 contains 14 residues. Germline CDR1 and CDR2: LNHDA and SQIVND (reference sequence).

The sample holds a few counts of this clonotype. The chain joins TRBV12-3 or TRBV12-4 to TRBJ2-7; the D call may be TRBD1 or TRBD2 (5 bases each). This CDR3 has 15 amino acids. V was cut by 3 bases and J by 6 bases, with 18 bases left in between. The CDR3 spells CASSFMGRTASEQYF. The CDR3 nucleotides are TGTGCCAGCAGTTTTATGGGACGGACCGCGTCCGAGCAGTACTTC.

This chain joins TRBV20-1 and TRBJ2-2, with 7 bases fitting TRBD2. CDR3 length: 14 residues. Germline V gene sequence: CDR1 DFQATT, CDR2 SNEGSKA (reference sequence). V dropped 5 bases and J dropped 6; count of bases not matched to a gene: 9. The CDR3 loop is CSAVTPGRAGELFF. In DNA, the CDR3 is TGCAGTGCTGTAACTCCAGGGAGGGCCGGGGAGCTGTTTTTT.

This clonotype was seen only a few times. The chain couples TRBV5-1 to TRBJ1-2, with 9 nucleotides matching TRBD1. The J segment lost 6 bases and the V segment lost 3 bases, leaving 12 bases of the junction unmatched. Per the germline V gene, CDR1 is SGHRS and CDR2 is YFSETQ. CDR3 length: 16 amino acids. The CDR3 loop reads CASSSEPRTGAHGYTF. DNA for the CDR3: TGCGCCAGCAGCTCGGAACCGAGGACAGGGGCCCATGGCTACACCTTC.

This clonotype was counted at least ten times. The chain links TRBV12-3 or TRBV12-4 to TRBJ2-7; TRBD2 might be the D (6 bases). The CDR3 covers 12 residues. Trimming cost V 5 bases and J 3 bases, with 8 bases left between them. CDR3 in amino acids: CASSPSVYEQYF. In nucleotides, the CDR3 is TGTGCCAGCAGTCCTAGCGTCTACGAGCAGTACTTC.

The chain is built from TRBV4-3 and TRBJ1-4; D gene unclear. Germline loops: CDR1 LGHNA, CDR2 YSLEER. The CDR3 totals 15 residues. Trimming removed 8 bases at V and 8 bases at J, with 21 bases between. This CDR3 is CASSNRESLPEKLFF. The CDR3 DNA is TGCGCCAGCTCTAACCGGGAGTCCCTTCCGGAAAAACTGTTTTTT.

The chain combines TRBV20-1 with TRBJ1-1, with D unresolved. This CDR3 has 15 amino acids. Germline V CDR1 and CDR2: DFQATT, SNEGSKA (reference sequence). V lost 4 bases to trimming and J lost 0 bases, with 15 bases between them. CDR3 loop: CSATKSWEMNTEAFF. The CDR3, as DNA: TGCAGTGCTACCAAATCCTGGGAGATGAACACTGAAGCTTTCTTT.

This clonotype has a handful of counts. The gene calls are TRBV5-1 and TRBJ1-2, with 7 bases that match TRBD1. CDR3 size: 14 residues. The V and J ends lost 4 bases and 5 bases, in that order; junction bases with no gene match: 8. Germline V gene sequence: CDR1 SGHRS, CDR2 YFSETQ. CDR3 region: CASSPGTAEYGYTF. As DNA, the CDR3 is TGCGCCAGCAGCCCGGGGACAGCAGAATATGGCTACACCTTC.

This clonotype was counted at least ten times. V is TRBV20-1 and J is TRBJ1-1, with TRBD1 as a possible D gene (6 bases). The germline V and J ends were trimmed by 3 bases and 4 bases, with 12 bases remaining between them. Germline V gene sequence: CDR1 DFQATT, CDR2 SNEGSKA (reference sequence). There are 13 residues in the CDR3. Here the CDR3 reads CSASRTAATEAFF. The CDR3 DNA reads as TGCAGTGCTAGTAGGACAGCGGCCACTGAAGCTTTCTTT.

The V and J genes are TRBV19 and TRBJ2-1; D is possibly TRBD2 (7 bases). V was cut by 5 bases and J by 8 bases, with 25 bases left in between. CDR1 is LNHDA and CDR2 is SQIVND in the germline V gene (reference sequence). The length of the CDR3 is 17 residues. The CDR3 DNA sequence: TGTGCCAGTAGTCCAGGGGAGGGCAGGCCCCTTGCCCATGAGCAGTTCTTC. It translates to CASSPGEGRPLAHEQFF.

Here the CDR3 DNA reads TGCGCCAGCAGCCCGGGACTAAAGGATGGCTACACCTTC. Translating it yields CASSPGLKDGYTF. The chain carries TRBV5-1 and TRBJ1-2; D might be TRBD1 (5 bases). The CDR3 consists of 13 residues. The germline V gene has CDR1 SGHRS and CDR2 YFSETQ. The ends were cut back, 4 bases at V and 6 bases at J, with 13 bases in the middle.

The chain recombines TRBV28 with TRBJ2-5, with TRBD2 matching over 7 bases. The CDR3 is made up of 15 amino acids. V lost 6 bases to trimming and J lost 2 bases; unmatched junction nucleotides: 9. CDR1 is MDHEN and CDR2 is SYDVKM in the germline V gene. The CDR3 protein is CASSRSLATQETQYF. In DNA form, the CDR3 reads TGTGCCAGCAGCCGATCACTAGCGACACAAGAGACCCAGTACTTC. The complete variable domain, with remaining parts taken from reference TRBV28 and TRBJ2-5, reads DVKVTQSSRYLVKRTGEKVFLECVQDMDHENMFWYRQDPGLGLRLIYFSYDVKMKEKGDIPEGYSVSREKKERFSLILESASTNQTSMYLCASSRSLATQETQYFGPGTRLLVL.

In regard to this clonotype: A much larger clone differs by one base, so this may be a read error. CDR3 nucleotide sequence: TGCGCCAGCAGCCGGGAGGGGGATTTAAGCATTGAAGCTTTCTTT. It encodes CASSREGDLSIEAFF. J is TRBJ1-1 and V is TRBV5-1; D is perhaps TRBD1 (6 bases). CDR1 and CDR2 from the germline V gene are SGHRS and YFSETQ. The CDR3 has 15 residues. Trimming took off 4 bases at V and 7 bases at J, with 20 bases between the two ends.

The chain recombines TRBV10-3 with TRBJ2-1, with D hard to call. Trimming pared 4 bases from V and 7 bases from J, leaving 11 bases between. Germline V gene sequence: CDR1 ENHRY, CDR2 SYGVKD. CDR3 length: 13 amino acids. CDR3 loop: CAISGEEVNEQFF. The CDR3 DNA reads TGTGCCATCAGTGGAGAAGAAGTAAATGAGCAGTTCTTC.

This clonotype was seen more than once but under ten times. V and J are TRBV10-3 and TRBJ2-2; TRBD1 matches at 7 bases. The CDR3 runs 14 residues. Germline V CDR1 and CDR2: ENHRY, SYGVKD. Losses at the gene ends were 6 bases for V and 6 bases for J; bases not matched to a gene: 7. The chain's CDR3 is CAISPSQGAGELFF. In nucleotides, the CDR3 is TGTGCCATCAGCCCTAGCCAGGGGGCCGGGGAGCTGTTTTTT.

This clonotype was counted between two and nine times. This chain links TRBV28 with TRBJ2-2; D ambiguous. Germline CDR1 reads MDHEN; CDR2 reads SYDVKM. The CDR3 is 15 residues long. Trimming took off 6 bases at V and 1 base at J, with 12 bases between the two ends. In nucleotides, the CDR3 is TGTGCCAGCAGACTGGCTCAGATGAACACCGGGGAGCTGTTTTTT. This encodes CASRLAQMNTGELFF.

The J gene is TRBJ1-2, the V gene TRBV7-9, with a possible D match to TRBD1 (6 bases). The V gene's germline CDR1 is SEHNR and CDR2 FQNEAQ (reference sequence). CDR3 size: 16 residues. V shed 0 bases and J shed 0 bases, with 11 bases lying between them. CDR3 sequence: CASSLAVGATNYGYTF. Here the CDR3 DNA reads TGTGCCAGCAGCTTAGCTGTGGGGGCAACTAACTATGGCTACACCTTC.

CDR3 DNA: TGTGCCAGCAGTGAAAGGGTGGGGGACTATGGCTACACCTTC. Translation gives CASSERVGDYGYTF. The chain joins TRBV6-1 to TRBJ1-2; possibly TRBD1 for D (5 bases). V lost 2 bases and J lost 3, with 10 bases in between. Germline CDR1 is MNHNS and CDR2 is SASEGT. The CDR3 has 14 residues.